The T cell receptor beta chain described here comes from a study of response to subunit inactivated influenza vaccine. Germline V gene lookup returns CDR1 MNHEY and CDR2 SVGEGT. This CDR3 has 17 amino acids. V lost 6 bases and J lost 2, with 21 bases in between. TCRdb fed the RT-PCR reads into MiXCR, producing one record per CDR3 protein. The table includes about 530,000 distinct CDR3 sequences, about 10% detected once. For this clonotype: Its cognate antigen is unknown.

Regarding the study as a whole: The authors put forward the suggestion that each seasonal influenza vaccination may bring in only a limited number of new T cells.

The chain has TRBV6-2 or TRBV6-3 and TRBJ2-3, with D possibly being TRBD1 (6 bases). This receptor was taken from a man aged 45-60 years who received an inactivated influenza vaccine. The input for sequencing was PBMCs from blood, taken on the day of vaccination. The CDR3 DNA follows: TGTGCCAGCAGAACTCCCCGGGCCTGGGGGCCCACAGATACGCAGTATTTT. Translation: CASRTPRAWGPTDTQYF.